This T cell receptor (beta chain) derives from a study of CXCR3-negative and CXCR3-positive naive CD8 T cells. Study at large: Per-library TRB read counts averaged about 1.5 +/- 0.3 million, adding up to approximately 130 million in total.

Study results and caveats: When CXCR3-positive naive cells were set against CXCR3-negative naive cells, the former had more hydrophobic TRB CDR3s.

With regard to this clonotype: The antigen is undetermined.

The authors prepared UMI-labeled TRB cDNA libraries by 5' RACE. TCRdb reanalyzed the 5' RACE reads, giving one entry per CDR3 protein sequence and no DNA. Its table records 140,000 to 150,000 distinct CDR3 sequences. This CDR3 contains 15 residues. The V gene's germline CDR1 is SGHRS and CDR2 YFSETQ. The chain employs TRBV5-1 and TRBJ2-1; TCRdb's D call of TRBD1 is untestable without DNA. The material sequenced was naive CXCR3+ CD8+ T cells from blood. As for subset: CD45RO-CCR7+CD27+CD95- naive CD8+ T cells expressing CXCR3 (TNR3+). The clonotype originates from a human donor in good health. Some clones in this sample may be carry-over from other donors' samples. The CDR3 reads CASSQDQGAYNEQFF.